The subject of this entry is one T cell receptor (beta chain). The sample originates from a study of CD8 T cells in Susac syndrome. Reverse transcription used about 0.45 to 1 ug RNA and random hexamers. Via MiXCR, TCRdb re-called the immunoSEQ multiplex PCR reads, giving one row per CDR3 protein. The table includes about 140,000 distinct CDR3 sequences, 85% to 95% detected once. The TCR originated in a human donor with Susac syndrome. The material sequenced was CD4+ T cells from PBMCs.

The CDR3 loop reads CASRMDGPYEQYF. CDR3 coding DNA: TGTGCCAGCAGAATGGACGGCCCCTACGAGCAGTACTTC. V usage is TRBV2 and J usage is TRBJ2-7, with D hard to call. The CDR3 sequence is 13 residues long. V was shortened by 6 bases and J by 2 bases, with 11 bases between the two germline ends. CDR1 is SNHLY and CDR2 is FYNNEI in the germline V gene.